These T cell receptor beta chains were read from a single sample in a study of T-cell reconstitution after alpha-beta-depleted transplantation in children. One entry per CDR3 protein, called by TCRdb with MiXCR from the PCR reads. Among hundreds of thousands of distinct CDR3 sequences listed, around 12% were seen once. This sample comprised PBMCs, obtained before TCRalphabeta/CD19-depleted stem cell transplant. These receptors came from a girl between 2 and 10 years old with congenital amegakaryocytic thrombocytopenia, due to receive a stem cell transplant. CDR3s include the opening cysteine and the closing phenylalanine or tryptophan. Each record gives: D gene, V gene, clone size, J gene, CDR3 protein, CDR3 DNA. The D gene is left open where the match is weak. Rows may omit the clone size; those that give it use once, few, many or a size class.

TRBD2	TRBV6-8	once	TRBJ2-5	CASSWTSGSRGETQYF	TGTGCCAGCAGTTGGACTAGCGGGAGTCGTGGGGAGACCCAGTACTTC
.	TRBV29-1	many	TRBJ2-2	CSVEEANTGELFF	TGCAGCGTTGAAGAAGCGAACACCGGGGAGCTGTTTTTT
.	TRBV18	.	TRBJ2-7	CASSWRWSHSSYEQYF	TGTGCCAGCTCATGGCGTTGGAGCCATTCCTCCTACGAGCAGTACTTC
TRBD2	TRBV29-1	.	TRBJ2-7	CSVDFSGRANEQYF	TGCAGCGTTGATTTTAGCGGGAGAGCCAACGAGCAGTACTTC
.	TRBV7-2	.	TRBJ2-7	CASSLGTGRSIYEQYF	TGTGCCAGCAGCTTAGGTACAGGGAGATCCATTTACGAGCAGTACTTC
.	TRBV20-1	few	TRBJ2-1	CSAFRTTRNEQFF	TGCAGTGCTTTCCGGACTACCCGCAATGAGCAGTTCTTC
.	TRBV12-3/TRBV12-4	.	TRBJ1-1	CASQDHPNTEAFF	TGTGCCAGCCAGGATCACCCGAACACTGAAGCTTTCTTT
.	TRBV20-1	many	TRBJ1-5	CSAVPSEQGNQPQHF	TGCAGTGCCGTCCCCTCCGAGCAGGGGAATCAGCCCCAGCATTTT
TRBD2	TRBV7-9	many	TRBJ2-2	CASSSAGGTGELFF	TGTGCCAGCAGCTCAGCGGGGGGCACCGGGGAGCTGTTTTTT
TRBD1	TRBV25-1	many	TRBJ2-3	CASSIPGQGQYTQYF	TGTGCCAGCAGTATACCGGGACAGGGGCAATATACGCAGTATTTT
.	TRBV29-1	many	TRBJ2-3	CSVGRTGTDTQYF	TGCAGCGTTGGGCGTACGGGCACAGATACGCAGTATTTT
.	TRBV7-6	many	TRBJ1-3	CASSTGNSGNTIYF	TGTGCCAGCAGCACAGGGAACTCTGGAAACACCATATATTTT
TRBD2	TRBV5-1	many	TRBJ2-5	CASSLLLADQETQYF	TGCGCCAGCAGCTTGTTACTAGCGGACCAAGAGACCCAGTACTTC
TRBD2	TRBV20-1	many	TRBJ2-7	CSAEWSISGGRESEQYF	TGCAGTGCAGAGTGGTCTATTTCGGGAGGTAGGGAATCCGAGCAGTACTTC
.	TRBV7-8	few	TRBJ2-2	CASSLGSGLNTGELFF	TGTGCCAGCAGCTTAGGGTCAGGGCTAAACACCGGGGAGCTGTTTTTT
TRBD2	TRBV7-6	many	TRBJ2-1	CASLAAKYNEQFF	TGTGCCAGCCTAGCGGCAAAATACAATGAGCAGTTCTTC
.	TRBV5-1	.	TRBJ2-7	CASSWDVRVEQYF	TGCGCCAGCAGCTGGGACGTGCGGGTCGAGCAGTACTTC
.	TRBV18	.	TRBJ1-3	CASSPSPPTGNTIYF	TGTGCCAGCTCACCAAGCCCCCCAACTGGAAACACCATATATTTT
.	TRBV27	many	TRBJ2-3	CASSYKGRTDTQYF	TGTGCCAGCAGTTATAAAGGCCGCACAGATACGCAGTATTTT
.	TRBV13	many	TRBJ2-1	CASSLGTTYYEQFF	TGTGCCAGCAGCTTGGGGACAACTTACTATGAGCAGTTCTTC
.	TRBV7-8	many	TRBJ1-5	CASSFTRGLSPNQPQHF	TGTGCCAGCAGCTTCACAAGGGGATTAAGCCCCAATCAGCCCCAGCATTTT
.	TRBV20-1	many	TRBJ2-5	CSAPTVRETQYF	TGCAGTGCCCCAACAGTCCGGGAGACCCAGTACTTC
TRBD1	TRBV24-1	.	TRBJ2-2	CATSDTPGQRGTGELFF	TGTGCCACCAGTGACACACCGGGACAGAGAGGGACCGGGGAGCTGTTTTTT
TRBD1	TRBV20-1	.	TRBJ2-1	CSQGVSAASYNEQFF	TGCAGTCAGGGGGTTAGCGCGGCCTCCTACAATGAGCAGTTCTTC
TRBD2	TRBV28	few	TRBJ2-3	CASLSNTGRVRDTQYF	TGTGCCAGCTTATCAAATACCGGGAGGGTCCGGGATACGCAGTATTTT
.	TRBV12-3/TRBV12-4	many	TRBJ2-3	CASSGRAGSTDTQYF	TGTGCCAGCAGTGGTCGAGCAGGGAGCACAGATACGCAGTATTTT
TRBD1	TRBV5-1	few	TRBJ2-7	CASSQAGGRNYEQYF	TGCGCCAGCAGCCAAGCAGGGGGCCGCAACTACGAGCAGTACTTC
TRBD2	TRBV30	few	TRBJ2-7	CAWSVSGTSDYF	TGTGCCTGGAGTGTGTCAGGGACTAGCGATTACTTC
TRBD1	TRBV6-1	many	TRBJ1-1	CASSVHPGITGGTEAFF	TGTGCCAGCAGTGTCCACCCGGGGATAACAGGGGGGACTGAAGCTTTCTTT
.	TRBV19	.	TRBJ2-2	CASSIGTNTGELFF	TGTGCCAGTAGTATTGGCACGAACACCGGGGAGCTGTTTTTT
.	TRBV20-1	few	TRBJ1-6	CSAAQIRSTYNSPLHF	TGCAGTGCTGCGCAAATCCGGTCAACCTATAATTCACCCCTCCACTTT
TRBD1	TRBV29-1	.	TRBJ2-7	CSVESTGIDEQYF	TGCAGCGTCGAATCGACAGGGATCGACGAGCAGTACTTC
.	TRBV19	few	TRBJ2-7	CASRNHRSAPYEQYF	TGTGCCAGCAGAAACCACAGGAGCGCCCCTTACGAGCAGTACTTC
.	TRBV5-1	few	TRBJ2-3	CASSPKDSRGPDTQYF	TGCGCCAGCAGCCCAAAGGACAGCAGGGGCCCAGATACGCAGTATTTT
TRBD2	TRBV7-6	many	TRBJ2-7	CASSLYSGSYEQYF	TGTGCCAGCAGCTTATATAGCGGGTCCTACGAGCAGTACTTC
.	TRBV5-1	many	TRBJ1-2	CASSAGQNYGYTF	TGCGCCAGCAGCGCCGGACAGAACTATGGCTACACCTTC
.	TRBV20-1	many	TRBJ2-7	CSASWGLDYEQYF	TGCAGTGCTTCGTGGGGGTTGGACTACGAGCAGTACTTC
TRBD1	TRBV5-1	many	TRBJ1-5	CASSPETGNQPQHF	TGCGCCAGCAGCCCAGAGACAGGGAATCAGCCCCAGCATTTT
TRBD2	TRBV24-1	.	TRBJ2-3	CATSDFNLAGADTQYF	TGTGCCACCAGTGATTTCAACTTAGCGGGAGCAGATACGCAGTATTTT